The clone carrying this T cell receptor (beta chain) showed up many times. Its antigen remains unknown. The entry originates in a study of metastatic and nonmetastatic thyroid tumors. About the research overall: From malignant and benign thyroid patients, repertoires in blood and in tumor or nodule tissue were compared.

General study findings and limits: In both blood and tumor samples, TCR beta diversity was reported significantly higher for malignant than benign nodules.

Patients were all untreated before their thyroid surgery. V shed 5 bases and J shed 1 base, with 5 bases lying between them. CDR3 length equals 13 residues. The V gene's germline CDR1 is SGHVS and CDR2 FQNEAQ. Original analysis: Building a distant-metastasis classifier for papillary thyroid cancer drew on CDR3 differences across clinicopathological groups. TCRdb reprocessed the PCR reads using MiXCR. The V and J calls were not made by the authors but by TCRdb's processing. The repertoire has 25,000 to 30,000 clones, roughly 3.7% of them found once; the top ten carry less than 3.5%. The sequence came from a male donor with papillary thyroid cancer or a benign thyroid nodule (not recorded which). Some clones in this sample may be carry-over from other donors' samples. The sample comprised blood. V is TRBV7-8 and J is TRBJ2-2; D is uncertain. The CDR3 loop is CASSHGNTGELFF. The CDR3 DNA is TGTGCCAGCAGCCACGGGAACACCGGGGAGCTGTTTTTT.